Each of the 4 T cell receptor beta chains below was sequenced from the same sample in a study of T cells in Graves' hyperthyroidism and ophthalmopathy. RNA transcripts were the template for amplifying TCR beta CDR3 regions. During a first-round RT-PCR of the TCR CDR3, the HTBI primer set was used. TCRdb used MiXCR to reprocess the multiplex PCR reads, holding one entry per CDR3 protein. The profile shows about 720,000 distinct CDR3 sequences, approximately 18% of them singletons. Sequencing was performed on blood. The origin of the receptors is a woman aged 50 to 60 with Graves' hyperthyroidism that later progressed to Graves' ophthalmopathy.

The chain links TRBV27 to TRBJ1-6; 10 positions match TRBD1. V dropped 2 bases and J dropped 7; count of bases not matched to a gene: 14. Germline CDR1 is MNHEY and CDR2 is SMNVEV (reference sequence). The CDR3 consists of 19 residues. The CDR3 protein is CASSLVGPGTGAWNSPLHF. CDR3 in DNA: TGTGCCAGCAGTTTAGTGGGCCCCGGGACAGGGGCCTGGAATTCACCCCTCCACTTT.

The chain employs TRBV29-1 and TRBJ1-2; 7 positions agree with TRBD1. V was pared by 2 bases and J by 4 bases, with 10 bases of the junction left unmatched. This CDR3 has 15 residues. The germline V gene encodes CDR1 SQVTM and CDR2 ANQGSEA. For the CDR3, the DNA is TGCAGCGTTGAAAGACAGGGAGCCGGCGCCTATGGCTACACCTTC. Amino acids: CSVERQGAGAYGYTF.

V is TRBV2 and J is TRBJ1-2; 8 bases agree with TRBD1. Germline loops: CDR1 SNHLY, CDR2 FYNNEI. V lost 6 bases and J lost 4; bases outside the gene matches: 4. This CDR3 region has 13 residues. CDR3 amino acids: CASRRQGTYGYTF. CDR3 in DNA: TGTGCCAGCAGACGACAGGGGACCTATGGCTACACCTTC.

Many counts were recorded for this clonotype. The chain carries TRBV24-1 and TRBJ2-3; no firm D call. Trimming left V 3 bases short and J 5 bases short, with 5 bases between. The CDR3 is 12 amino acids. The germline V gene has CDR1 KGHDR and CDR2 SFDVKD. For the CDR3, the DNA is TGTGCCACCAGTGATCCGGGAGATACGCAGTATTTT. It codes for CATSDPGDTQYF.